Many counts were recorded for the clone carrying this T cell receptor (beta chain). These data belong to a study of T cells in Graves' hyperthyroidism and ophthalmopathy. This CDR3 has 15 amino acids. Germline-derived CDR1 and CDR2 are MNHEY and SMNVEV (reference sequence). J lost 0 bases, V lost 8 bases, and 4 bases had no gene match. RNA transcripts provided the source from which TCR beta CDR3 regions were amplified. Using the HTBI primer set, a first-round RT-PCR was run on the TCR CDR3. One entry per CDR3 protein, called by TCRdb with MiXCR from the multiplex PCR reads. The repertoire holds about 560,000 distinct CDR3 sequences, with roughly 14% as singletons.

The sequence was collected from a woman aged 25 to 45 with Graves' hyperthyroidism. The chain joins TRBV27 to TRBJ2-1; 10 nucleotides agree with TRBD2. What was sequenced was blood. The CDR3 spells CASGQREGSYNEQFF. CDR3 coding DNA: TGTGCCAGCGGACAGCGGGAGGGCTCCTACAATGAGCAGTTCTTC.